The subject of this entry is one T cell receptor beta chain. Its target is unknown. The source of the sample is a study of cytomegalovirus exposure and HLA in healthy donors. Both 60 Vbeta primers and 13 Jbeta primers went into the PCR. Assay: immunoSEQ multiplex PCR; the TCRdb copy retains only in-frame clones and omits some. Here the sample spans approximately 100,000 clones, about four fifths being singletons. V lost 0 bases and J lost 15; bases outside the gene matches: 8. There are 13 residues in the CDR3. Germline CDR1 LGHNA, CDR2 YSLEER. Study results and caveats: The HLA-A and HLA-B alleles of most subjects were reportedly predicted accurately from TCR beta sequences. According to the study, approximately 150 TCR beta chains were cytomegalovirus-associated. Segments of the TCR beta V type were, in most cases, productive about 87% or about 30% of the time in an earlier analysis. Trimming of TCR beta V- and J-genes showed a link, identified in a later analysis, to a missense DCLRE1C variant.

This chain uses TRBV4-3 with TRBJ1-5; 7 nucleotides agree with TRBD1. The specimen sequenced was PBMCs. The sequence came from a woman aged 40 to 50 in good health and CMV-seronegative. The CDR3 spells CASSQDFGDRRHF. The DNA of the CDR3 is TGCGCCAGCAGCCAAGATTTTGGGGACAGACGGCATTTT.